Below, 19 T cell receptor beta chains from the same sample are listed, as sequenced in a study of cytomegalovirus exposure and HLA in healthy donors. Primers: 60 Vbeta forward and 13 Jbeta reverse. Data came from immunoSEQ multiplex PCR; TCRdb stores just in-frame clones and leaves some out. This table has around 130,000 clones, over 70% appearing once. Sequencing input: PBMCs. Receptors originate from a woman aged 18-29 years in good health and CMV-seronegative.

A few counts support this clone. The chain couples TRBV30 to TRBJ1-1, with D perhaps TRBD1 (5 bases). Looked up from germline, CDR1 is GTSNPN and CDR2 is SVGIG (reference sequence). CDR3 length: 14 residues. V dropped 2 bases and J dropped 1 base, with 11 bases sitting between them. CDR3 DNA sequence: TGTGCCTGGAGTAGGGGCAGCTGGAACACTGAAGCTTTCTTT. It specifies CAWSRGSWNTEAFF. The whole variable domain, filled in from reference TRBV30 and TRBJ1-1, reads SQTIHQWPATLVQPVGSPLSLECTVEGTSNPNLYWYRQAAGRGLQLLFYSVGIGQISSEVPQNLSASRPQDRQFILSSKKLLLSDSGFYLCAWSRGSWNTEAFFGQGTRLTVV.

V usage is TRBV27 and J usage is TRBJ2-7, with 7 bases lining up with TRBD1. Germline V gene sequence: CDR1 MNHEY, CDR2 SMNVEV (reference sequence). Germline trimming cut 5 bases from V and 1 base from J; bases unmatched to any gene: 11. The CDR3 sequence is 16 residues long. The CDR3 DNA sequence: TGTGCCAGCAGTACCTATACGGGGACAGCTTCCTACGAGCAGTACTTC. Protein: CASSTYTGTASYEQYF.

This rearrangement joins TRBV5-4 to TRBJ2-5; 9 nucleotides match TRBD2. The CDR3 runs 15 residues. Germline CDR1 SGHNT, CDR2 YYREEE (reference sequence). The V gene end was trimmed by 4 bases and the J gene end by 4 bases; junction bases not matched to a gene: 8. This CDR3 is CASSLPGLAPETQYF. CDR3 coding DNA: TGTGCCAGCAGCCTCCCGGGACTAGCCCCAGAGACCCAGTACTTC.

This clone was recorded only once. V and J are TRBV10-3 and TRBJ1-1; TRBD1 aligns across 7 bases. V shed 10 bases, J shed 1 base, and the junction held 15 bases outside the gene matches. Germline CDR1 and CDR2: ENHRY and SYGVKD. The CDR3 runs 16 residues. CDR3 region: CATRPISRGQNTEAFF. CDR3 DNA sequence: TGTGCCACCCGGCCAATATCTAGGGGGCAGAACACTGAAGCTTTCTTT.

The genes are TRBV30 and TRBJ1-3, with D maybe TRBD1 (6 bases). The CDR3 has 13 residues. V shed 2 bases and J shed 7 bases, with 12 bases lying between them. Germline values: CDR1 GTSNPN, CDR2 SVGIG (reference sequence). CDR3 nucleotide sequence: TGTGCCTGGAGTCGTCAGGGGCTGAACACCATATATTTT. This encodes CAWSRQGLNTIYF.

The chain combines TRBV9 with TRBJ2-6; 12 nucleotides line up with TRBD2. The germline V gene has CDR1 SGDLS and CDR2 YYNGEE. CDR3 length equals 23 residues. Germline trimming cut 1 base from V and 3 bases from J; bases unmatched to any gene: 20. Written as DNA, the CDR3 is TGTGCCAGCAGCGTAACCCCGGACTGGACTAGCGGGATCCTCCCAGGTGGGGCCAACGTCCTGACTTTC. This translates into CASSVTPDWTSGILPGGANVLTF.

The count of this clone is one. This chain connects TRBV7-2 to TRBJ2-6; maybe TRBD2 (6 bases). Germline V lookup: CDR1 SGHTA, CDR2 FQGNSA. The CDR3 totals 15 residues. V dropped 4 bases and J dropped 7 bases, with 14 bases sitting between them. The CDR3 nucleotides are TGTGCCAGCAGCTCATGGGGGGACCGTGCCAACGTCCTGACTTTC. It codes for CASSSWGDRANVLTF.

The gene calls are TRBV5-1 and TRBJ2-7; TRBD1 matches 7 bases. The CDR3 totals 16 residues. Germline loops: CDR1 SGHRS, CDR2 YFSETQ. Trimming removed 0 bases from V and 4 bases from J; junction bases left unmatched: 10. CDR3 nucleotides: TGCGCCAGCAGCTTGGCCGCGGACAGGCTTCTATACGAGCAGTACTTC. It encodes CASSLAADRLLYEQYF.

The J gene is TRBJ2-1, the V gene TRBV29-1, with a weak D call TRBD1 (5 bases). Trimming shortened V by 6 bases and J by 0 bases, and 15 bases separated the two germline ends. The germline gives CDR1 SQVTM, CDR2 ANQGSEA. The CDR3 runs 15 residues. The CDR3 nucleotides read TGCAGCGTAGGGGAAGGGTGGGGCTCCTACAATGAGCAGTTCTTC. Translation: CSVGEGWGSYNEQFF.

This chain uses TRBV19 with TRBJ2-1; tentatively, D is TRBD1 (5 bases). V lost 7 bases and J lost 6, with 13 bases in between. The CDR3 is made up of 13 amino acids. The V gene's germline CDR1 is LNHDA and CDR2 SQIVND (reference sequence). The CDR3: CASKQAVFNEQFF. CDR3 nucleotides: TGTGCCAGTAAACAGGCGGTCTTCAATGAGCAGTTCTTC. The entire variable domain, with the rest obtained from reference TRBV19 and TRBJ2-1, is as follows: DGGITQSPKYLFRKEGQNVTLSCEQNLNHDAMYWYRQDPGQGLRLIYYSQIVNDFQKGDIAEGYSVSREKKESFPLTVTSAQKNPTAFYLCASKQAVFNEQFFGPGTRLTVL.

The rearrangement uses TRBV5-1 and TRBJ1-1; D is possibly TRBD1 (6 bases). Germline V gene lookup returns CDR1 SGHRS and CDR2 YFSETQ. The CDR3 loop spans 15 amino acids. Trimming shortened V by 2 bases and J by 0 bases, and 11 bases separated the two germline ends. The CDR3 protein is CASSLPQGMNTEAFF. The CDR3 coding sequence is TGCGCCAGCAGCTTACCCCAGGGGATGAACACTGAAGCTTTCTTT.

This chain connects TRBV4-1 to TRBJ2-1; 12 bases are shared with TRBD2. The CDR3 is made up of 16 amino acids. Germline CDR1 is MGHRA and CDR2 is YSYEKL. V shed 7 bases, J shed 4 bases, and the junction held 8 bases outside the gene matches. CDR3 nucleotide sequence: TGCGCCAGCACTTGGACTAGCGGGACACCATACAATGAGCAGTTCTTC. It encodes CASTWTSGTPYNEQFF.

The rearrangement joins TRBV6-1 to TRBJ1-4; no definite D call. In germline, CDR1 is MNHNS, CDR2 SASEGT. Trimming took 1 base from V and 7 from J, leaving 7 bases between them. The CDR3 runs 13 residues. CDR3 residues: CASSEVTGEKLFF. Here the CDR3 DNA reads TGTGCCAGCAGTGAAGTGACGGGTGAAAAACTGTTTTTT.

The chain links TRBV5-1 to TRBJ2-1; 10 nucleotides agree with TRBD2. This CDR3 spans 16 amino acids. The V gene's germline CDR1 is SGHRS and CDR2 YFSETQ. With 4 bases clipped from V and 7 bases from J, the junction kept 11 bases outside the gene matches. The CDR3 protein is CASSPSSGRARNEQFF. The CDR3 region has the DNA TGCGCCAGCAGCCCCTCAAGCGGGAGGGCCAGGAATGAGCAGTTCTTC. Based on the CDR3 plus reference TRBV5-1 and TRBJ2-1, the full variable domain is KAGVTQTPRYLIKTRGQQVTLSCSPISGHRSVSWYQQTPGQGLQFLFEYFSETQRNKGNFPGRFSGRQFSNSRSEMNVSTLELGDSALYLCASSPSSGRARNEQFFGPGTRLTVL.

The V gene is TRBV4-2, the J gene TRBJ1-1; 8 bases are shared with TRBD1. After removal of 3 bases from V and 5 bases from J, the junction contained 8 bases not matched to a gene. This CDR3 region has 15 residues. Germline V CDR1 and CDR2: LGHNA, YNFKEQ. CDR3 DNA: TGTGCCAGCAGCCAGCTATCGACAGGGGAAACTGAAGCTTTCTTT. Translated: CASSQLSTGETEAFF.

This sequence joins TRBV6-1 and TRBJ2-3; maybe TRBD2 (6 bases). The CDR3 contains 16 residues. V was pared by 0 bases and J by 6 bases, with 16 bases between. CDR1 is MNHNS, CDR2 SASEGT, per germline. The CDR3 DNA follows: TGTGCCAGCAGTGAAGCGCGACCGGGGGTGGGGGATACGCAGTATTTT. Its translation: CASSEARPGVGDTQYF.

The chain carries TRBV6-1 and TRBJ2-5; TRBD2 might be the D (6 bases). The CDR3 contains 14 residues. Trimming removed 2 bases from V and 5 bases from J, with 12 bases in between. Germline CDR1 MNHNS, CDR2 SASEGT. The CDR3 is CASSESSGGETQYF. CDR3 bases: TGTGCCAGCAGTGAAAGTAGTGGAGGGGAGACCCAGTACTTC.

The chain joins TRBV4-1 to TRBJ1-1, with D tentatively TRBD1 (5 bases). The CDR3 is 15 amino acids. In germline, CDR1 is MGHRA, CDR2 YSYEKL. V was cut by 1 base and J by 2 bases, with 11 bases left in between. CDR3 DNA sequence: TGCGCCAGCAGCCAAGCCCCCGGGGGAAACACTGAAGCTTTCTTT. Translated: CASSQAPGGNTEAFF.

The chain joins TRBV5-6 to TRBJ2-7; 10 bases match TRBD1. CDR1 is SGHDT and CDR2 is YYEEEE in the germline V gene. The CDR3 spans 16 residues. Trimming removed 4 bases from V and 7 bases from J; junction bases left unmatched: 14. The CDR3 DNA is TGTGCCAGCAGCCGACTTCGGGACAGGGGACCCAGGGAGCAGTACTTC. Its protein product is CASSRLRDRGPREQYF.